This T cell receptor (beta chain) was sequenced for a study of CD8+CD57+ T cells in acquired aplastic anemia. Study at large: Sorted CD4+ and CD8+ cells yielded DNA averaging around 3 ug. Study-level findings and limits: Patients showed no significant difference from controls in CD8+ Simpson's diversity.

For this clonotype: What it recognizes is unknown. Just one base apart from a much larger clone, this may be a read error.

Germline V gene data show CDR1 as SGDLS and CDR2 as YYNGEE. There are 16 residues in the CDR3. The template used for profiling TCR beta VDJ and CDR3 was genomic DNA. TCRdb analysed the reads with MiXCR anew, one entry per CDR3 protein. The data hold 150,000 or so distinct CDR3 sequences, with 48% observed a single time. The authors sequenced patients whose flow cytometry had shown CD8+CD57+ cell expansion. Therapy had not been given to patients before blood sampling. Sequencing was carried out using sorted CD4+, CD8+, or CD8+CD57+ T cells (not recorded which) from PBMCs. This receptor was identified in a human donor with aplastic anemia. The chain carries TRBV9 and TRBJ2-1, with 9 nucleotides matching TRBD1. CDR3 coding DNA: TGTGCCAGCGGCGTAGAGTACGGACAGGGGACGGATGAGCAGTTCTTC. Translation gives CASGVEYGQGTDEQFF. Variable domain in full (rest from reference TRBV9 and TRBJ2-1): DSGVTQTPKHLITATGQRVTLRCSPRSGDLSVYWYQQSLDQGLQFLIQYYNGEERAKGNILERFSAQQFPDLHSELNLSSLELGDSALYFCASGVEYGQGTDEQFFGPGTRLTVL.